Listed below are T cell receptor beta chains from one sample, sequenced in a study of vaccination effects on CD4 cells after COVID-19. These TCRs are of unknown antigen specificity. Some clones are missing from TCRdb's copy, which holds only in-frame ones; the method was immunoSEQ multiplex PCR. The sample holds tens of thousands of clones, under 80% seen once. The sample consisted of CD4+ T cells from PBMCs cultured with HCoV-OC43 spike peptides, taken after COVID-19 vaccination. The source is a human donor who received a COVID-19 vaccine. The CDR3 runs from the conserved cysteine through the conserved F or W. A D gene is named only where the DNA matches it firmly. The size of a clone is reported for some rows only, either as once, few or many, or as a class for expanded clones.

-,TRBV2,TRBJ1-2,-,CASSVSRVNYGYTF,TGTGCCAGCAGTGTCTCCCGGGTAAACTATGGCTACACCTTC
-,TRBV6-6,TRBJ2-3,TRBD1,CASSYSQGARNTQYF,TGTGCCAGCAGTTACTCACAGGGGGCGCGGAATACGCAGTATTTT
-,TRBV24-1,TRBJ2-2,TRBD1,CATSDWAGGKTGELFF,TGTGCCACCAGTGATTGGGCAGGGGGAAAAACCGGGGAGCTGTTTTTT
-,TRBV7-2,TRBJ1-6,-,CASSLEAGPPLHF,TGTGCCAGCAGCTTAGAAGCGGGGCCACCCCTCCACTTT
-,TRBV9,TRBJ2-6,TRBD1,CASSATGRTGANVLTF,TGTGCCAGCAGCGCGACAGGGAGAACTGGGGCCAACGTCCTGACTTTC
-,TRBV6-6,TRBJ2-5,TRBD1,CASSRTGTGVETQYF,TGTGCCAGCAGTAGAACCGGGACAGGGGTCGAGACCCAGTACTTC
-,TRBV5-1,TRBJ2-3,TRBD1,CASSLQGASSDTQYF,TGCGCCAGCAGCTTACAGGGGGCGTCGTCAGATACGCAGTATTTT
-,TRBV30,TRBJ1-5,TRBD1,CAWSDTGARQPQHF,TGTGCCTGGAGCGATACAGGGGCTCGGCAGCCCCAGCATTTT
-,TRBV7-9,TRBJ1-1,TRBD1,CASSSQGGTEAFF,TGTGCCAGCAGCTCTCAGGGGGGCACTGAAGCTTTCTTT
-,TRBV3-1/TRBV3-2,TRBJ2-1,-,CASSQEWYNEQFF,TGTGCCAGCAGCCAAGAATGGTACAATGAGCAGTTCTTC
-,TRBV6-4,TRBJ1-2,-,CASSLQGSYGYTF,TGTGCCAGCAGCTTACAGGGAAGTTATGGCTACACCTTC
-,TRBV7-3,TRBJ1-4,TRBD1,CASSLVLTGGEEKLFF,TGTGCCAGCAGCTTAGTTTTGACAGGGGGCGAGGAAAAACTGTTTTTT
-,TRBV28,TRBJ1-1,-,CASSLKQGRSEAFF,TGTGCCAGCAGTTTAAAGCAGGGGAGATCTGAAGCTTTCTTT
-,TRBV12-3/TRBV12-4,TRBJ1-2,-,CASSLVSRYGYTF,TGTGCCAGCAGTTTAGTGTCCCGCTATGGCTACACCTTC
-,TRBV6-5,TRBJ1-6,-,CASSSSWTVNSPLHF,TGTGCCAGCAGCTCCAGTTGGACCGTCAATTCACCCCTCCACTTT
few,TRBV7-3,TRBJ1-1,-,CASSLGTNTEAFF,TGTGCCAGCAGCTTGGGGACGAACACTGAAGCTTTCTTT
-,TRBV7-9,TRBJ1-1,-,CASSPNSTGVNTEAFF,TGTGCCAGCAGCCCGAACTCCACGGGAGTGAACACTGAAGCTTTCTTT
-,TRBV6-5,TRBJ1-6,-,CASSYEGSHSPLHF,TGTGCCAGCAGTTACGAGGGTTCACATTCACCCCTCCACTTT
few,TRBV30,TRBJ2-2,TRBD1,CAWRGQGYGELFF,TGTGCCTGGAGAGGACAGGGGTACGGGGAGCTGTTTTTT
-,TRBV19,TRBJ2-1,TRBD2,CASSRVGGAINNEQFF,TGTGCCAGTTCCCGGGTCGGGGGGGCCATAAACAATGAGCAGTTCTTC
-,TRBV7-3,TRBJ1-1,-,CASSSTPDTEAFF,TGTGCCAGCAGCTCTACACCCGACACTGAAGCTTTCTTT
-,TRBV6-1,TRBJ1-2,TRBD1,CASSDGQGWFDTF,TGTGCCAGCAGTGATGGACAGGGTTGGTTTGACACCTTC
-,TRBV28,TRBJ2-5,TRBD2,CASSGSGGFQETQYF,TGTGCCAGCAGTGGCAGCGGGGGGTTCCAAGAGACCCAGTACTTC
-,TRBV6-2/TRBV6-3,TRBJ1-1,TRBD1,CASSYGQGWTEAFF,TGTGCCAGCAGTTATGGACAGGGGTGGACTGAAGCTTTCTTT
few,TRBV5-1,TRBJ2-2,-,CASSLTMKVNTGELFF,TGCGCCAGCAGCTTGACGATGAAAGTAAACACCGGGGAGCTGTTTTTT
-,TRBV10-2,TRBJ2-1,TRBD2,CASRISGGAVYEQFF,TGCGCCAGCAGAATTAGCGGGGGGGCCGTCTATGAGCAGTTCTTC
-,TRBV5-1,TRBJ1-1,TRBD1,CASSFGDRGVEAFF,TGCGCCAGCAGCTTTGGGGACAGGGGGGTTGAAGCTTTCTTT
-,TRBV29-1,TRBJ2-4,TRBD1,CSVYGRGDRAKNIQYF,TGCAGCGTTTATGGAAGAGGGGACAGGGCCAAAAACATTCAGTACTTC
-,TRBV2,TRBJ1-5,-,CASSEADRGPQPQHF,TGTGCCAGCAGTGAGGCGGACAGAGGGCCTCAGCCCCAGCATTTT